This T cell receptor beta chain is drawn from a study of blood T cell repertoires in COVID-19. In the study overall: Sites in the United States, Italy and Spain provided acute and convalescent COVID-19 samples. The cDNA or gDNA used as material had been derived from T cells, B-cell-depleted T cells, or PBMCs.

Per the authors' pipeline: By means of reference gene primer amplification, nucleated cell counts were estimated. The table came from immunoSEQ multiplex PCR; TCRdb's copy has only in-frame clones and leaves some out. That table gives V, J and clone size, and the DNA gave D and trimming. This sample has about 300,000 clones, with 70% to 90% found just once. The sequencing input was peripheral blood. The receptor's source is a woman aged 25 to 39 who had recovered from COVID-19.

Here the CDR3 DNA reads TGTGCCAGCAGCCGCATACCGACAGGGGAGACTGAAGCTTTCTTT. This sequence encodes CASSRIPTGETEAFF. The V and J genes are TRBV11-1 and TRBJ1-1; the match to TRBD1 covers 8 bases. Losses at the gene ends were 5 bases for V and 5 bases for J; bases not matched to a gene: 10. Germline CDR1 reads SGHAT; CDR2 reads FQDESV (reference sequence). This CDR3 region has 15 residues.